This T cell receptor (beta chain) was recovered during a study of blood T cell repertoires in COVID-19. Germline V lookup: CDR1 SGHTA, CDR2 FQGNSA. The CDR3 is made up of 19 amino acids. The J segment lost 5 bases and the V segment lost 1 base, leaving 15 bases of the junction unmatched. TCRdb's table, derived via immunoSEQ multiplex PCR, lists solely in-frame clones and lacks some. The sample holds about 140,000 clones, around 82% seen once. Sequenced material: PBMCs or T cells enriched from blood (not recorded which). This clonotype was sampled from a middle-aged man with acute COVID-19. V gene TRBV7-2 combines with J gene TRBJ2-2; TRBD2 matches at 8 bases. This CDR3 reads CASSLVFVPGGPITGELFF. As DNA, the CDR3 is TGTGCCAGCAGCTTAGTTTTCGTCCCGGGGGGGCCTATAACCGGGGAGCTGTTTTTT.